This record looks at one T cell receptor (beta chain) sequence and its context. This clonotype has ten or more counts. The antigen it recognizes is unknown. Base quality data are lacking; no much larger clone is found one base away. Stable Graves' hyperthyroidism was defined as no progression to ophthalmopathy during 18 months of follow-up. Hyperthyroidism patients were newly diagnosed, with disease duration under 2 months, and aged 18 to 65 years. The study excluded patients with uncontrolled infections, other autoimmune diseases, pregnancy or lactation. Diagnoses relied on clinical symptoms, serum thyroxine and TRAb, thyroid ultrasound and orbital computed tomography. Ficoll-Paque density gradient centrifugation was used to isolate PBMCs from around 10 ml of fresh peripheral blood. Total RNA was extracted using Trizol reagent, and RNA quality was assessed on an Agilent 2100 Bioanalyzer. The TCR beta CDR3 regions were amplified from the RNA transcripts. For the first round of RT-PCR on the TCR CDR3, the HTBI primer set was used together with the Qiagen OneStep RT-PCR kit. The libraries were constructed in a second round of multiplex PCR and then size-selected and purified. Libraries were sequenced paired-end with 100 bp reads on an Illumina HiSeq2000. Processing in the source paper ran as follows. SOAPnuke was used to process the raw data, with reads discarded if the reads contained adapters or uncalled bases, had a mean Phred below 15, or lacked an exact constant-primer or identifier match. COPE v1.2.5 was used to merge high-quality paired reads, and clonotypes were defined as unique nucleotide sequences. MiTCR v1.1 was used to align the clonotypes against IMGT TRBV, TRBD and TRBJ reference segments. The analysis included only V-J combinations with a frequency above 0.0001, which together covered 99% to 99.2% of the repertoires. The TCS score was defined as F50 (clonal expansion) divided by E x V (chaos), with BLOSUM62-based TCRdist calculated between CDR3 peptides within each V-J. Welch's t-statistics and random forest reduced around 520 V-J features to 13, which were used in a naive Bayes classifier (R e1071). TCRdb trimmed the raw reads at Q25, called clones with MiXCR and kept productive beta chains. A single entry per CDR3 protein holds the most common genes and DNA from its merged rows. These V and J calls originate from TCRdb's pipeline instead of the authors' own analysis. In this sample the table shows roughly 700,000 distinct CDR3 sequences, around 13% of which occur a single time. The top ten hold roughly 10% of the sample.

These data come from a study of T cells in Graves' hyperthyroidism and ophthalmopathy (dated by TCRdb to between 2018 and 2021). Regarding the research as a whole: Peripheral blood samples were taken at initial diagnosis, before any treatment was given. For training and testing, the 80 to 100 patients in the discovery cohort were randomly divided in a 7:3 ratio. The paper describes TCR Vbeta CDR3 sequencing of 140 or so peripheral blood samples, made up of roughly 45 ophthalmopathy patients, around 78 hyperthyroidism patients and 17 progressor patients. After blood sampling, hyperthyroidism patients were treated with methimazole at a starting dose of 30 mg daily, and ophthalmopathy patients were treated with high-dose intravenous methylprednisolone. Prospective prediction of ophthalmopathy was tested in an independent validation cohort of some 19 hyperthyroidism patients and around 16 patients who later progressed to ophthalmopathy. TCR V-J signatures able to tell the groups apart were searched for in a discovery cohort of some 100 patients, of whom around 42 had Graves' ophthalmopathy and roughly 59 had stable Graves' hyperthyroidism. In more than five Graves' hyperthyroidism patients, the study also compared T-cell repertoires from thyroid tissue with T-cell repertoires from blood. Points the paper makes about the study in general: In validation, the model predicted progression to ophthalmopathy with roughly 70% sensitivity and 72.22% specificity, a median of around 6.6 months before onset. No statistical method was used to set the sample size in advance, and investigators knew the group allocation. A 13 V-J signature model separated ophthalmopathy from stable hyperthyroidism, with nearly 90% sensitivity and roughly 81% specificity in cross-validation and 80%/75% in testing. Most expanded thyroid clonotypes (frequency above 0.001) were also detected in blood, suggesting blood repertoires may reflect thyroid immune responses.

For CDR1 and CDR2, the germline V gene lists MNHNS and SASEGT. The CDR3 spans 21 residues, from the cysteine through the phenylalanine. This entry keeps only the CDR3 DNA: 63 bases, framed from base 1. Ends trimmed: V by 7 bases, J by 0 bases; bases unmatched to a gene: 23. The source is a young woman with Graves' hyperthyroidism. The sequence joins TRBV6-1 to TRBJ2-4; TRBD2 fits 8 bases in the junction. The specimen sequenced was blood. Here the CDR3 is given as CASTLTLTSAQRILAKNIQYF. The DNA is TGTGCCAGCACCTTGACATTGACTAGCGCTCAAAGGATTTTAGCCAAAAACATTCAGTACTTC.